This T cell receptor beta chain comes out of a study of blood T cell repertoires in COVID-19. Study-level information: The cDNA or gDNA used as material had been derived from T cells, B-cell-depleted T cells, or PBMCs.

In the source study's methods: The authors estimated nucleated cell counts from reference gene primer amplification. Only in-frame clones appear in the TCRdb table, and some are missing; sequencing was by immunoSEQ multiplex PCR. The V and J calls and clone size are taken from that table; D and trimming were inferred from the DNA. The table lists about 410,000 clones, 86% of them singletons, with roughly 1.4% in the top ten. Trimming removed 6 bases from V and 0 bases from J; junction bases left unmatched: 3. This CDR3 spans 14 amino acids. Germline CDR1 reads KGHSH; CDR2 reads LQKENI. J is TRBJ1-2 and V is TRBV18; 8 nucleotides line up with TRBD1. Sequenced sample: peripheral blood. The source of this sequence is a woman in her 30s with active or convalescent COVID-19. CDR3 nucleotide sequence: TGTGCCAGCTCTTGGGACAGGACTAACTATGGCTACACCTTC. Translating it yields CASSWDRTNYGYTF.